These 21 T cell receptor beta chains originate from one sample sequenced in a study of shared clonotypes between healthy human individuals. Clones were sequenced by immunoSEQ multiplex PCR, and TCRdb holds only the in-frame ones, with some missing. The sample yields roughly 2,500,000 clones, over 85% seen once. The sample consisted of naive CD4+ T cells from PBMCs. The subset was: CD45RA+ positively selected. The receptor source for this set is a man younger than 35 in good health. Some clones in this sample may be carry-over from other donors' samples.

The chain recombines TRBV5-1 with TRBJ2-7; D possibly corresponds to TRBD2 (7 bases). Trimming left V 0 bases short and J 2 bases short, with 15 bases between. The germline CDR1 and CDR2 sequences are SGHRS and YFSETQ. The CDR3 runs 16 residues. CDR3 in amino acids: CASSLAPSGGPYEQYF. CDR3 bases: TGCGCCAGCAGCTTGGCACCGTCCGGGGGGCCCTACGAGCAGTACTTC. Full variable domain (remainder filled in from reference TRBV5-1 and TRBJ2-7): KAGVTQTPRYLIKTRGQQVTLSCSPISGHRSVSWYQQTPGQGLQFLFEYFSETQRNKGNFPGRFSGRQFSNSRSEMNVSTLELGDSALYLCASSLAPSGGPYEQYFGPGTRLTVT.

In DNA form, the CDR3 reads TGTGCCAGCAATCCCCGGGGGCGGGCGTCCTACGAGCAGTACTTC. Its translation is CASNPRGRASYEQYF. The J gene is TRBJ2-7, the V gene TRBV6-1; D may match TRBD1 or TRBD2 (6 bases each). This CDR3 spans 15 amino acids. The V and J ends lost 7 bases and 1 base respectively, with 17 bases between them. Germline CDR1 reads MNHNS; CDR2 reads SASEGT.

This chain joins TRBV27 and TRBJ2-7; a weak D match, TRBD1 (6 bases). Trimming cost V 6 bases and J 1 base, with 19 bases left between them. CDR3 length equals 16 residues. The germline V gene has CDR1 MNHEY and CDR2 SMNVEV (reference sequence). CDR3 sequence (DNA): TGTGCCAGCAGAAACAGATCTTGGGACATTTCCTACGAGCAGTACTTC. It encodes CASRNRSWDISYEQYF.

The chain combines TRBV11-3 with TRBJ2-3, with D possibly matching TRBD2 (5 bases). Germline CDR1 reads SGHNT; CDR2 reads YENEEA. The CDR3 extends over 16 amino acids. V was shortened by 5 bases and J by 2 bases, with 17 bases between the two germline ends. In nucleotides, the CDR3 is TGTGCCAGCAGCGCCGGACTCGAGCTATCCACAGATACGCAGTATTTT. This codes for CASSAGLELSTDTQYF.

The chain uses TRBV7-2 and TRBJ1-4; possible D gene TRBD1, 5 bases. Germline V gives CDR1 SGHTA, CDR2 FQGNSA. Trimming left V 2 bases short and J 4 bases short, with 8 bases between. The CDR3 consists of 14 residues. The chain's CDR3 is CASSLSGFNEKLFF. The DNA for the CDR3 is TGTGCCAGCAGCTTATCAGGGTTTAATGAAAAACTGTTTTTT.

This clone has just one count. This rearrangement joins TRBV5-1 to TRBJ2-5; tentatively, D is TRBD1 (6 bases). The CDR3 is 15 residues long. CDR1 SGHRS and CDR2 YFSETQ come from the germline V gene. V shed 2 bases and J shed 1 base, with 12 bases lying between them. The DNA for the CDR3 is TGCGCCAGCAGCTTAAGGACAGTTGTCCAAGAGACCCAGTACTTC. Its protein product is CASSLRTVVQETQYF. Drawing the rest from reference TRBV5-1 and TRBJ2-5, the complete variable domain is KAGVTQTPRYLIKTRGQQVTLSCSPISGHRSVSWYQQTPGQGLQFLFEYFSETQRNKGNFPGRFSGRQFSNSRSEMNVSTLELGDSALYLCASSLRTVVQETQYFGPGTRLLVL.

The V and J genes are TRBV5-1 and TRBJ2-5, with D unresolved. The CDR3 is 13 amino acids. Germline V gene data show CDR1 as SGHRS and CDR2 as YFSETQ. V was trimmed by 4 bases and J by 5 bases, leaving 12 bases between them. The CDR3 nucleotides read TGCGCCAGCAGCGCTAGATCCGCGGAGACCCAGTACTTC. Its protein product is CASSARSAETQYF.

The chain couples TRBV9 to TRBJ2-1; 7 nucleotides align to TRBD2. Germline-derived CDR1 and CDR2 are SGDLS and YYNGEE. The V segment lost 3 bases and the J segment 4 bases; nucleotides outside the gene matches: 10. The CDR3 has 16 residues. The CDR3 is CASSASGATRYNEQFF. Written as DNA, the CDR3 is TGTGCCAGCAGCGCTAGCGGAGCGACTAGATACAATGAGCAGTTCTTC.

The chain links TRBV6-5 to TRBJ2-3; D may correspond to TRBD1 or TRBD2 (5 bases each). CDR3 length: 15 amino acids. Germline V gives CDR1 MNHEY, CDR2 SVGAGI. Trimming took 7 bases from V and 2 from J, leaving 16 bases between them. The CDR3 bases are TGTGCCAGCACCCAGCGGTCAGGGTTCACAGATACGCAGTATTTT. Translation: CASTQRSGFTDTQYF.

This chain links TRBV29-1 with TRBJ2-7; D possibly corresponds to TRBD1 (6 bases). The V gene's germline CDR1 is SQVTM and CDR2 ANQGSEA. This CDR3 spans 13 amino acids. Deletions cut 3 bases from V and 2 bases from J, with 11 bases between. In DNA, the CDR3 is TGCAGCGTTGAGAGGACAGAGACCTACGAGCAGTACTTC. Encoded protein: CSVERTETYEQYF.

This chain joins TRBV28 and TRBJ2-2; 7 nucleotides agree with TRBD1. V shed 6 bases and J 8 bases; nucleotides not matched to a gene: 9. Germline CDR1 reads MDHEN; CDR2 reads SYDVKM. The CDR3 extends over 14 amino acids. The CDR3 loop reads CASRRGQLTGELFF. For the CDR3, the DNA is TGTGCCAGCAGACGGGGACAGCTTACAGGGGAGCTGTTTTTT. Combining the CDR3 with reference TRBV28 and TRBJ2-2 gives the whole variable domain DVKVTQSSRYLVKRTGEKVFLECVQDMDHENMFWYRQDPGLGLRLIYFSYDVKMKEKGDIPEGYSVSREKKERFSLILESASTNQTSMYLCASRRGQLTGELFFGEGSRLTVL.

As concerns this clone: Other DNA sequences in the sample encode the same CDR3. The V gene is TRBV6-5, the J gene TRBJ2-7; TRBD1 agrees at 7 bases. The CDR3 is made up of 13 amino acids. Germline CDR1 MNHEY, CDR2 SVGAGI. V shed 5 bases and J 3 bases; nucleotides not matched to a gene: 4. The CDR3 here is CASSPGQLYEQYF. Here the CDR3 DNA reads TGTGCCAGCAGTCCGGGACAGCTCTACGAGCAGTACTTC.

The chain carries TRBV9 and TRBJ2-2; TRBD1 aligns across 7 bases. This CDR3 is built from 20 residues. Germline CDR1 SGDLS, CDR2 YYNGEE. The ends lost 4 bases at V and 0 bases at J; junction bases unmatched: 18. CDR3 in DNA: TGTGCCAGCAGCCCGGACAGGTTGGGACGAGCAACAGCGAACACCGGGGAGCTGTTTTTT. Encoded protein: CASSPDRLGRATANTGELFF.

The J gene is TRBJ1-2, the V gene TRBV6-5; no definite D call. Germline loops: CDR1 MNHEY, CDR2 SVGAGI. Trimming took off 2 bases at V and 0 bases at J, with 13 bases between the two ends. The CDR3 has 16 amino acids. As DNA, the CDR3 is TGTGCCAGCAGTTACGCTGGACCCCTTCCTAACTATGGCTACACCTTC. This codes for CASSYAGPLPNYGYTF.

This clone has only a few counts. CDR3 protein: CASSVVASGGETQYF. CDR3 coding DNA: TGTGCCAGCAGCGTAGTGGCTAGCGGGGGAGAGACCCAGTACTTC. J is TRBJ2-5 and V is TRBV9; 10 bases match TRBD2. This CDR3 has 15 residues. V was pared by 0 bases and J by 4 bases, with 3 bases of the junction left unmatched. Germline V gene lookup returns CDR1 SGDLS and CDR2 YYNGEE. Together with reference TRBV9 and TRBJ2-5, the CDR3 gives the full variable domain: DSGVTQTPKHLITATGQRVTLRCSPRSGDLSVYWYQQSLDQGLQFLIQYYNGEERAKGNILERFSAQQFPDLHSELNLSSLELGDSALYFCASSVVASGGETQYFGPGTRLLVL.

The chain links TRBV2 to TRBJ2-1; TRBD2 agrees at 7 bases. The ends lost 3 bases at V and 8 bases at J; junction bases unmatched: 10. The CDR3 is made up of 15 amino acids. Germline loops: CDR1 SNHLY, CDR2 FYNNEI. Here the CDR3 reads CASSDGGSVLYEQFF. In DNA form, the CDR3 reads TGTGCCAGCAGTGATGGCGGGAGTGTGTTGTATGAGCAGTTCTTC. Full variable domain (missing parts from reference TRBV2 and TRBJ2-1): EPEVTQTPSHQVTQMGQEVILRCVPISNHLYFYWYRQILGQKVEFLVSFYNNEISEKSEIFDDQFSVERPDGSNFTLKIRSTKLEDSAMYFCASSDGGSVLYEQFFGPGTRLTVL.

With respect to this clone: The same CDR3 also results from other DNA sequences found in this sample. The chain has TRBV11-3 and TRBJ1-1; no firm D call. The CDR3 spans 13 residues. With 3 bases removed from V and 2 bases from J, the gap between germline ends came to 7 bases. CDR1 and CDR2 from the germline V gene are SGHNT and YENEEA. CDR3 sequence: CASSLGDNTEAFF. The CDR3 DNA follows: TGTGCCAGCAGCTTGGGTGACAACACTGAAGCTTTCTTT.

The chain's CDR3 is CASSLSSNTDTQYF. The DNA of the CDR3 is TGTGCCAGCAGCTTGAGTAGCAACACAGATACGCAGTATTTT. The chain carries TRBV5-4 and TRBJ2-3; unclear D gene. This CDR3 region has 14 residues. Trimming stripped 1 base from V and 2 bases from J, with 8 bases between. The germline V gene has CDR1 SGHNT and CDR2 YYREEE (reference sequence).

This chain joins TRBV6-5 and TRBJ2-2; D perhaps matches TRBD2 (5 bases). Germline V gives CDR1 MNHEY, CDR2 SVGAGI. This CDR3 has 16 residues. Trimming removed 2 bases from V and 3 bases from J, with 13 bases in between. CDR3 nucleotides: TGTGCCAGCAGTTACGAGACACCCGGGGACACCGGGGAGCTGTTTTTT. It encodes CASSYETPGDTGELFF.

The V call is TRBV29-1, the J call TRBJ2-1; the match to TRBD1 covers 10 bases. Germline V gene lookup returns CDR1 SQVTM and CDR2 ANQGSEA. The CDR3 has 11 residues. CDR3 bases: TGCACATGGACAGGGGGCAATGAGCAGTTCTTC. It yields the protein CTWTGGNEQFF.

The rearrangement links TRBV18 to TRBJ2-2, with D possibly matching TRBD1 (6 bases). From germline, CDR1 is KGHSH and CDR2 LQKENI. The CDR3 extends over 15 amino acids. V lost 3 bases and J lost 4, with 12 bases in between. CDR3 residues: CASSPTTGVTGELFF. The CDR3 DNA reads as TGTGCCAGCTCACCCACGACAGGCGTCACCGGGGAGCTGTTTTTT. Full variable domain (outside the CDR3, taken from reference TRBV18 and TRBJ2-2): NAGVMQNPRHLVRRRGQEARLRCSPMKGHSHVYWYRQLPEEGLKFMVYLQKENIIDESGMPKERFSAEFPKEGPSILRIQQVVRGDSAAYFCASSPTTGVTGELFFGEGSRLTVL.